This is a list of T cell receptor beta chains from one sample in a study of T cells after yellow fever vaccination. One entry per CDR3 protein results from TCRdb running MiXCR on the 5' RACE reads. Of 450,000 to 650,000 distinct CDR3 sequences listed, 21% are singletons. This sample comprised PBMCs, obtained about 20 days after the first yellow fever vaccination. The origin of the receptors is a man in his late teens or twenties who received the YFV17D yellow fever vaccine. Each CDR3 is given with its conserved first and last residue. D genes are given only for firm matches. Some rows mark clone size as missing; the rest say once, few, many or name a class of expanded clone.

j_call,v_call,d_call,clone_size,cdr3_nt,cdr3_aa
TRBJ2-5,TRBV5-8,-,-,TGTGCCAGCAGCTTGGGCCGGATCCAAGAGACCCAGTACTTC,CASSLGRIQETQYF
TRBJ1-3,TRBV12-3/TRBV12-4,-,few,TGTGCCAGCAGTTTGGGGGACCCCCGCTCTGGAAACACCATATATTTT,CASSLGDPRSGNTIYF
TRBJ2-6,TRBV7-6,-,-,TGTGCCAGCAGCCCCCGCCGGGTACGGATAGACGCCTCTGGGGCCAACGTCCTGACTTTC,CASSPRRVRIDASGANVLTF
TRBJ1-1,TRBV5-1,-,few,TGCGCCAGCAGCGTCAGGACCATGAACACTGAAGCTTTCTTT,CASSVRTMNTEAFF
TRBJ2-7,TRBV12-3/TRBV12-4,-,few,TGTGCCAGCAGAGTCTTTCGGGGACGGTCCTACGAGCAGTACTTC,CASRVFRGRSYEQYF
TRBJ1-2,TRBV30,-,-,TGTGCCTGGAGTGGGATCAGGAGAAATGGCTACACCTTC,CAWSGIRRNGYTF
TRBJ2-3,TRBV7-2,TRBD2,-,TGTGCCAGCAGCTTAGCGAGGAGCGGGGTAGATACGCAGTATTTT,CASSLARSGVDTQYF
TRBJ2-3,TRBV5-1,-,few,TGCGCCAGCAGCTTGGGGTTTACGCAGTATTTT,CASSLGFTQYF
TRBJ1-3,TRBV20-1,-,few,TGCAGTGCTAGTGGCAGCTACTCTGGAAACACCATATATTTT,CSASGSYSGNTIYF
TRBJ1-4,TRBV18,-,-,TGTGCCAGCTCACCCGGAAATGAAAAACTGTTTTTT,CASSPGNEKLFF
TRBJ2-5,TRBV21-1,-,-,TGTGCCAGCAGCAACCGACAGGGGGCAAGAGAGACCCAGTACTTC,CASSNRQGARETQYF
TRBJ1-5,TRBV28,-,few,TGTGCCAGCAGTTTAGTGAAGCAGCCCCAGCATTTT,CASSLVKQPQHF
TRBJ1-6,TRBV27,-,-,TGTGCCGCCCGCGCGGGGGGACGAAGCTCCTATAATTCACCCCTCCACTTT,CAARAGGRSSYNSPLHF
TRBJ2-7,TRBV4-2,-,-,TGTGCCAGCAGCCCCATTTGGGACCAGGAGCTCTCCTACGAGCAGTACTTC,CASSPIWDQELSYEQYF
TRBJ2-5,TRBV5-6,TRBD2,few,TGTGCCAGCAGGGGGACTAGCCGAGGCGAGACCCAGTACTTC,CASRGTSRGETQYF
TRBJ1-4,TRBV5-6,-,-,TGTGCCAGCAGCTTGGAACTGCATGAAAAACTGTTTTTT,CASSLELHEKLFF
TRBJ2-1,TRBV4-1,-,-,TGCGCCAGCACACAGGGACGGAGCCAACATACCTACAATGAGCAGTTCTTC,CASTQGRSQHTYNEQFF
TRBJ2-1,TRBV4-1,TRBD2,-,TGCGCCAGCAGCCAACCGACTAGCGGGGTTCCTGAGCAGTTCTTC,CASSQPTSGVPEQFF
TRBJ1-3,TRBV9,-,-,TGTGCCAGCAGCGATGAGTTCTCTGGAAACACCATATATTTT,CASSDEFSGNTIYF
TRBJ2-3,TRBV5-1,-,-,TGCGCCAGCAGCTTGAATCCGGGGGCTAGCACAGATACGCAGTATTTT,CASSLNPGASTDTQYF
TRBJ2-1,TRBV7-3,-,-,TGTGCCAGCAGCCGGCAGGCGGTCCCTCTAGGTAATGAGCAGTTCTTC,CASSRQAVPLGNEQFF
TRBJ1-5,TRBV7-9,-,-,TGTGCCAGCAGCGAGGCTGGAATGGATCAGCCCCAGCATTTT,CASSEAGMDQPQHF
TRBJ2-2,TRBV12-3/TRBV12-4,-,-,TGTGCCAGCAGGGCCCCCGAGACAGCGAACACCGGGGAGCTGTTTTTT,CASRAPETANTGELFF
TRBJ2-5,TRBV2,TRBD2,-,TGTGCCAGCAGGCCCGGGACTAGCGGGGGGCCCACCCAGTACTTC,CASRPGTSGGPTQYF
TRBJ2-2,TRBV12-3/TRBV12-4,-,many,TGTGCCAGCAGTTTAAGGACTATTAACACCGGGGAGCTGTTTTTT,CASSLRTINTGELFF
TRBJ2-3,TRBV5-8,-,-,TGTGCCAGCAGCTTGGGGGCAGGGGGGATGACAGATACGCAGTATTTT,CASSLGAGGMTDTQYF
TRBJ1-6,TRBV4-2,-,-,TGTGCCAGCAGCCAAGATTGGCAGTTAAATTCACCCCTCCACTTT,CASSQDWQLNSPLHF
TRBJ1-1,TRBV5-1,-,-,TGCGCCAGCAGCTGGGACGGGAACACTGAAGCTTTCTTT,CASSWDGNTEAFF
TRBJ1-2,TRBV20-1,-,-,TGCAGTGCTAGAGAGGGCCACTATGGCTACACCTTC,CSAREGHYGYTF
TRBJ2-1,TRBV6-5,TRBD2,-,TGTGCCAGCATTTACTCGGCTAGCGGGGGGGCTAATGAGCAGTTCTTC,CASIYSASGGANEQFF
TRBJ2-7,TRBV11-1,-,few,TGTGCCAGCAGTAGGGATGACGTTTGGTGGCGGGGAATATACGAGCAGTACTTC,CASSRDDVWWRGIYEQYF
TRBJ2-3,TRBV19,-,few,TGTGCCAGTAGAGAAGCGTACGGCACAGATACGCAGTATTTT,CASREAYGTDTQYF
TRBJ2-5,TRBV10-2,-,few,TGCGCCAGCAGCGCCTCTGGAAACCAAGAGACCCAGTACTTC,CASSASGNQETQYF
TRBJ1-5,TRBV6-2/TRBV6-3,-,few,TGTGCCAGCAGCGGGAGTTCGCCCCAGCATTTT,CASSGSSPQHF
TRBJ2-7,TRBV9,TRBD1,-,TGTGCCAGCAGCGTAGACGGACAGGGCTACGAGCAGTACTTC,CASSVDGQGYEQYF
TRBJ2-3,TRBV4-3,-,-,TGCGCCAGCAGCCAAGCACAGGGGAGGGGTTGGGATACGCAGTATTTT,CASSQAQGRGWDTQYF
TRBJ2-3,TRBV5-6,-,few,TGTGCCAGCAGCTCGGTTGCGCGGACTAGCACAGATACGCAGTATTTT,CASSSVARTSTDTQYF
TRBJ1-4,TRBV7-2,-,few,TGTGCCAGCAGACTGACCCCAGGCGAAAAACTGTTTTTT,CASRLTPGEKLFF
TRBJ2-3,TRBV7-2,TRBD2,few,TGTGCCAGCAGCCCCGGGGCCCAGCGGGGGACAGATACGCAGTATTTT,CASSPGAQRGTDTQYF
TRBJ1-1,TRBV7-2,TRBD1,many,TGTGCCAGCAGTTCAGGGGGGCTGGAAGCTTTCTTT,CASSSGGLEAFF
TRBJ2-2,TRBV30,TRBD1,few,TGTGCCTGGAGGGCCGGGACAGGCTACGGGGAGCTGTTTTTT,CAWRAGTGYGELFF
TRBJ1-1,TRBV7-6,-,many,TGTGCCAGCAGCTTGGCAGCGATGAACACTGAAGCTTTCTTT,CASSLAAMNTEAFF
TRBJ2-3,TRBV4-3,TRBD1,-,TGCGCCAGCAGCCAAGATCTGGGGACAGGGTCAGATACGCAGTATTTT,CASSQDLGTGSDTQYF
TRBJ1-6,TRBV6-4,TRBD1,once,TGTGCCAGCCTAGGGGCAGGGGGTAGTTCACCCCTCCACTTT,CASLGAGGSSPLHF
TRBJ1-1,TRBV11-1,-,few,TGTGCCAGCAGCTTAGACATCGGGAGGGGCAGGGCTGAAGCTTTCTTT,CASSLDIGRGRAEAFF
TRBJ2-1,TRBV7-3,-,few,TGTGCCAGCAGCTCCGGTGGTGCTGAGCAGTTCTTC,CASSSGGAEQFF
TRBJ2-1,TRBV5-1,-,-,TGCGCCAGCAGCTCACTGACCGGGGGCTCCTACAATGAGCAGTTCTTC,CASSSLTGGSYNEQFF
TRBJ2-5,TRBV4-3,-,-,TGCGCCAGCAGCCTATCGGGGGCTCCGGAAGAGACCCAGTACTTC,CASSLSGAPEETQYF